A selection of T cell receptor beta chains follows, all from one sample in a study of blood T cell repertoires in COVID-19. Libraries were prepared by immunoSEQ multiplex PCR; TCRdb keeps only in-frame clonotypes and omits some of them. The data contain tens of thousands of clones, about nine tenths of them singletons. The sequencing sample was made of peripheral blood. These receptors all stem from a woman aged 80 or over with acute or convalescent COVID-19. Each CDR3 is given with its conserved first and last residue. A D gene is named only where the DNA matches it firmly. Clone size is stated in some rows and not others, as once, few, many or a class when expanded.

clone size	D gene	V gene	J gene	CDR3 DNA	CDR3 protein
.	TRBD2	TRBV2	TRBJ2-5	TGTGCCAGCAGTCCGCCAGGGAGGGGAGAGACCCAGTACTTC	CASSPPGRGETQYF
.	.	TRBV2	TRBJ2-3	TGTGCCAGCAGTGTGCCAGGGACAAGTAGCACAGATACGCAGTATTTT	CASSVPGTSSTDTQYF
.	TRBD1	TRBV5-8	TRBJ1-4	TGTGCCAGCAGCGCAACAGGGGGATCGAATGAAAAACTGTTTTTT	CASSATGGSNEKLFF
.	.	TRBV11-3	TRBJ2-1	TGTGCCAGCAGCCCCCGTTCCGGGAGCAATGAGCAGTTCTTC	CASSPRSGSNEQFF
.	TRBD1	TRBV3-1/TRBV3-2	TRBJ1-2	TGTGCCAGCAGCGTAAGAGGGTACAGGGGAGGATCTGCTTATGGCTACACCTTC	CASSVRGYRGGSAYGYTF
.	.	TRBV7-9	TRBJ1-6	TGTGCCAGCAGCTTAAGACAGGAAGATTCACCCCTCCACTTT	CASSLRQEDSPLHF
.	.	TRBV6-1	TRBJ1-5	TGTGCCAGCAGTGAAGAGATGGGCGGGGGGCGCCAGCATTTT	CASSEEMGGGRQHF
few	.	TRBV10-3	TRBJ2-5	TGTGCCATCAGAGGGGTCGAAGGGCCCCAGTACTTC	CAIRGVEGPQYF
.	TRBD1	TRBV27	TRBJ1-5	TGTGCCAGCAGTCGAATGCCAGGGGGCGGGCAGCCCCAGCATTTT	CASSRMPGGGQPQHF
.	TRBD2	TRBV7-2	TRBJ2-1	TGTGCCAGCAGCTTAGACAGCGGGAGTTCCAATGAGCAGTTCTTC	CASSLDSGSSNEQFF
.	.	TRBV2	TRBJ2-1	TGTGCCTCTCTGGTATCCGGGATCTACAATGAGCAGTTCTTC	CASLVSGIYNEQFF
.	TRBD1	TRBV5-4	TRBJ2-2	TGTGCCAGTAGCGTGGGCAGGGGGCCTGCCGGGGAGCTGTTTTTT	CASSVGRGPAGELFF
.	.	TRBV10-2	TRBJ2-5	TGCGCCAGCAGGACCGGGGGTGGAGAGACCCAGTACTTC	CASRTGGGETQYF
.	.	TRBV4-2	TRBJ1-2	TGTGCCAGCAGACAACAGGGAGGGGGTGGCTACACCTTC	CASRQQGGGGYTF
.	.	TRBV29-1	TRBJ1-2	TGCAGCGTTGATTCCCAGAACTATGGCTACACCTTC	CSVDSQNYGYTF
.	TRBD1	TRBV19	TRBJ1-3	TGTGCCAGTAGTATTCTGGGACAGGCTTTCTCTGGAAACACCATATATTTT	CASSILGQAFSGNTIYF
.	.	TRBV7-7	TRBJ2-2	TGTGCCAGCACCCTACAACCCAGGGGCGGGGAGCTGTTTTTT	CASTLQPRGGELFF
once	TRBD2	TRBV2	TRBJ2-3	TGTGCCAGCAGTGAAGCTATAGCGGGGGGGGGCACAGATACGCAGTATTTT	CASSEAIAGGGTDTQYF
.	.	TRBV3-1/TRBV3-2	TRBJ2-2	TGTGCCAGCAGCCGTGAAGGGGCCACCGGGGAGCTGTTTTTT	CASSREGATGELFF
.	.	TRBV18	TRBJ2-1	TGTGCCAGCTCACCCGGTTTTAACAATGAGCAGTTCTTC	CASSPGFNNEQFF
.	.	TRBV27	TRBJ2-7	TGTGCCAGCAGTTTAGGATCAGGTAGCTCCTACGAGCAGTACTTC	CASSLGSGSSYEQYF
once	.	TRBV7-6	TRBJ2-7	TGTGCCAGCAGCTTACAGGAGGGGTCGAGGTACGAGCAGTACTTC	CASSLQEGSRYEQYF
.	TRBD1	TRBV3-1/TRBV3-2	TRBJ1-6	TGTGCCAGCAGCCAAGATCGGACAGGACCTACCCGATCACCCCTCCACTTT	CASSQDRTGPTRSPLHF
.	TRBD1	TRBV2	TRBJ2-7	TGTGCCAGCAGTCTGGACAGGGGCTACGAGCAGTACTTC	CASSLDRGYEQYF
.	.	TRBV5-1	TRBJ1-4	TGCGCCAGCAGCCAGGACAGAGGTCCGGCTAATGAAAAACTGTTTTTT	CASSQDRGPANEKLFF
few	.	TRBV5-1	TRBJ2-5	TGCGCCAGCAGCTTGGACCCGGACAGCTTGGAGACCCAGTACTTC	CASSLDPDSLETQYF
.	.	TRBV6-5	TRBJ1-2	TGTGCCAGCAGTTACTCGAGAGGTCTCGGTGGCTACACCTTC	CASSYSRGLGGYTF
.	.	TRBV7-8	TRBJ1-2	TGTGCCAGCAGCCAGGCCCTATGGGGGCGCGGGTATGGCTACACCTTC	CASSQALWGRGYGYTF
.	TRBD1	TRBV29-1	TRBJ1-3	TGCAGCATACAACAGGGGTACAGCTCTGGAAACACCATATATTTT	CSIQQGYSSGNTIYF
.	.	TRBV29-1	TRBJ2-6	TGCAGCTTTAAGGGGTCTGGGGCCAACGTCCTGACTTTC	CSFKGSGANVLTF
.	TRBD2	TRBV5-4	TRBJ2-1	TGTGCCAGCAGCTGGGGGGGTAGCCTAGAGCAGTTCTTC	CASSWGGSLEQFF
.	.	TRBV5-5	TRBJ1-2	TGTGCCAGCACCCAGAAAAACTATGGCTACACCTTC	CASTQKNYGYTF